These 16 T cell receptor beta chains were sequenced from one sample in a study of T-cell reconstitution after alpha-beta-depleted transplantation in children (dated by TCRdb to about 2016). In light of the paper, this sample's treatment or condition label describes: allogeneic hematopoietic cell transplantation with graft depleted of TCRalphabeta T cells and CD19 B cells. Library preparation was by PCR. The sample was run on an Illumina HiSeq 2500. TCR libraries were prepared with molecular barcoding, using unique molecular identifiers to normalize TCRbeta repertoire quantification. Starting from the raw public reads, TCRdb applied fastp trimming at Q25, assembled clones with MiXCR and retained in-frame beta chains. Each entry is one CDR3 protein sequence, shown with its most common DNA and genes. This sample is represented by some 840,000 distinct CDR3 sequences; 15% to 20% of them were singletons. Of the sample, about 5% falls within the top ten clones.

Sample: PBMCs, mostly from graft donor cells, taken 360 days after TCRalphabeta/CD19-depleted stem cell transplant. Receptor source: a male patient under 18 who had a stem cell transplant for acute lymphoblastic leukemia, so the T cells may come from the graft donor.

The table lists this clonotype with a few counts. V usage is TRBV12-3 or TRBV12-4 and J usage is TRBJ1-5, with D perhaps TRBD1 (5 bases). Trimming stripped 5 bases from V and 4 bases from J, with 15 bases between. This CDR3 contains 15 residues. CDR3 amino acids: CASSPQGVWNQPQHF. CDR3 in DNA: TGTGCCAGCAGTCCCCAAGGGGTGTGGAATCAGCCCCAGCATTTT.

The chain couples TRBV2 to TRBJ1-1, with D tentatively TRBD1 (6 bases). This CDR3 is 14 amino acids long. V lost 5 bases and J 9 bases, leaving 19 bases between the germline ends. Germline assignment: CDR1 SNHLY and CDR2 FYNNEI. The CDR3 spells CASSNLDRISKAFF. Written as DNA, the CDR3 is TGTGCCAGCAGTAACCTTGACAGGATCTCTAAAGCTTTCTTT.

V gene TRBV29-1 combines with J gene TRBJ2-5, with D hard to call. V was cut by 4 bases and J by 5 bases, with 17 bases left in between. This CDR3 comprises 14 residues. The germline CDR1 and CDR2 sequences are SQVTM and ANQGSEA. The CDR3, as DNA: TGCAGCGTTGCCCTGGACGTTGCGCCCGAGACCCAGTACTTC. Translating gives CSVALDVAPETQYF.

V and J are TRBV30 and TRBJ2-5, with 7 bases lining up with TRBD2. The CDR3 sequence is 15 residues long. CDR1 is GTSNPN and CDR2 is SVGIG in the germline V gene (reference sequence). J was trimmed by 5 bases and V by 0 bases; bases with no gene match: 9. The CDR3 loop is CAWSVRWRETETQYF. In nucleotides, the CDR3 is TGTGCCTGGAGTGTACGGTGGCGGGAGACCGAGACCCAGTACTTC.

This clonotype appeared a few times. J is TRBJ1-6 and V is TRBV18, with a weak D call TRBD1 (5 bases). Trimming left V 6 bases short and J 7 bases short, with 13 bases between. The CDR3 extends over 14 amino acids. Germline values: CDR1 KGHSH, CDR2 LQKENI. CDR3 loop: CASSRDGQNSPLHF. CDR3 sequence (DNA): TGTGCCAGCTCGCGGGACGGCCAAAATTCACCCCTCCACTTT.

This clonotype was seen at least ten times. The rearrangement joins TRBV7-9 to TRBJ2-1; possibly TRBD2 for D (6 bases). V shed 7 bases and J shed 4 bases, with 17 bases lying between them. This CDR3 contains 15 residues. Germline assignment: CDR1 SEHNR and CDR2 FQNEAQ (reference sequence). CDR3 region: CASIWEEGRYNEQFF. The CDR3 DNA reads TGTGCCAGCATCTGGGAGGAGGGGCGATACAATGAGCAGTTCTTC.

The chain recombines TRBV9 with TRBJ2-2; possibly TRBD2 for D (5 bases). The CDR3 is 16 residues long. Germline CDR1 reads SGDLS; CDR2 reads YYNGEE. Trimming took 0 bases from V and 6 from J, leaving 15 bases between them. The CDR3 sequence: CASSVVKGGGPGELFF. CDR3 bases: TGTGCCAGCAGCGTAGTGAAGGGCGGAGGACCCGGGGAGCTGTTTTTT. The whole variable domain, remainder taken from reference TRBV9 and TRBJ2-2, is DSGVTQTPKHLITATGQRVTLRCSPRSGDLSVYWYQQSLDQGLQFLIQYYNGEERAKGNILERFSAQQFPDLHSELNLSSLELGDSALYFCASSVVKGGGPGELFFGEGSRLTVL.

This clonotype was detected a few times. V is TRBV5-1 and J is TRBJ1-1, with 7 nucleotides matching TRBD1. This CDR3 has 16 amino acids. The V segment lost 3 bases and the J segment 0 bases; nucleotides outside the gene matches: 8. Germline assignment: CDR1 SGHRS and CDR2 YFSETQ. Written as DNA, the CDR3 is TGCGCCAGCAGCTCAACAGGGGAGTGGATGAACACTGAAGCTTTCTTT. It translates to CASSSTGEWMNTEAFF.

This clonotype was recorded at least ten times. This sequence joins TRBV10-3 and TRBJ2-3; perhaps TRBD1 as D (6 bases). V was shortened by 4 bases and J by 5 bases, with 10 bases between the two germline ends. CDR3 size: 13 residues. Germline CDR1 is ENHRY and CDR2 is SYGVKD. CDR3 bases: TGTGCCATCAGTGGACAGGTGGGAGATACGCAGTATTTT. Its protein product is CAISGQVGDTQYF.

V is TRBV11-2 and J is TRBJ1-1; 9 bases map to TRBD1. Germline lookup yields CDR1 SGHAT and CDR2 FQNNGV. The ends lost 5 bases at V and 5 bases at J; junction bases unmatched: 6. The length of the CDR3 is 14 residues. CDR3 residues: CASSEQGALTEAFF. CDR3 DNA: TGTGCCAGCAGCGAACAGGGGGCTCTTACTGAAGCTTTCTTT.

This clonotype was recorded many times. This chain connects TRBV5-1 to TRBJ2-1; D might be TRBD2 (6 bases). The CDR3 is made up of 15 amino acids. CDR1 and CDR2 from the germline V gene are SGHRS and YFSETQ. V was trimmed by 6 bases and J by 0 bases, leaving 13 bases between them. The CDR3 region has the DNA TGCGCCAGCAAACTGCAGGAGGGCTCCTACAATGAGCAGTTCTTC. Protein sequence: CASKLQEGSYNEQFF.

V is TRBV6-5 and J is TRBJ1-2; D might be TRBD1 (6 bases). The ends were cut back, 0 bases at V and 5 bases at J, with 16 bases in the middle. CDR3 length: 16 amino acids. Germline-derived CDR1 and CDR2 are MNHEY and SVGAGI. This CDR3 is CASSYSGGGVGYGYTF. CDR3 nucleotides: TGTGCCAGCAGTTACTCGGGCGGGGGCGTCGGGTATGGCTACACCTTC.

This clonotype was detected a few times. The CDR3 sequence is CASSLKVGRNQPQHF. In DNA, the CDR3 is TGTGCCAGCAGTTTAAAAGTGGGGCGCAATCAGCCCCAGCATTTT. The chain combines TRBV12-3 or TRBV12-4 with TRBJ1-5; a weak D match, TRBD1 (5 bases). The CDR3 runs 15 residues. Trimming stripped 2 bases from V and 2 bases from J, with 10 bases between.

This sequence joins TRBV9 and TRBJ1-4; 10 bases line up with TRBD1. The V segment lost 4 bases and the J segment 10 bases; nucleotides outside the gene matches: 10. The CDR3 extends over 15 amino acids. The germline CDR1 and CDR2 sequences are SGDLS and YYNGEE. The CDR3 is CASSSFGTGAGKLFF. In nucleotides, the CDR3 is TGTGCCAGCAGCTCCTTCGGGACAGGGGCGGGAAAACTGTTTTTT.

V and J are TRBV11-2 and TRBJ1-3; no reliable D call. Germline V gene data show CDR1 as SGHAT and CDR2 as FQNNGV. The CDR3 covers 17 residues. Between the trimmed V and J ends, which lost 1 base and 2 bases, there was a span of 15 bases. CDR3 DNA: TGTGCCAGCAGCTTAGGCCCCACACTGAGTCCTGGAAACACCATATATTTT. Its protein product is CASSLGPTLSPGNTIYF.

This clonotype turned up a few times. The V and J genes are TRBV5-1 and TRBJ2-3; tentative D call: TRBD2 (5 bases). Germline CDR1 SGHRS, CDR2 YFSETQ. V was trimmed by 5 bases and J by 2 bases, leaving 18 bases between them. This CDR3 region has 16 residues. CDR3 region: CASRTEGSPYTDTQYF. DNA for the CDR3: TGCGCCAGCAGGACCGAGGGCTCTCCGTACACAGATACGCAGTATTTT.